The rows below give T cell receptor beta chains drawn from one sample of a study of shared clonotypes between healthy human individuals. Assay: immunoSEQ multiplex PCR; the TCRdb copy retains only in-frame clones and omits some. The sample has roughly 590,000 clones, over 95% seen once. The sample taken for sequencing was naive CD8+ T cells sorted from blood. The receptors derive from a woman in her thirties in good health. Each CDR3 is given with its conserved first and last residue. Each record gives: D gene, CDR3 length, clone size, V gene, J gene, CDR3 DNA, CDR3 protein. The D gene is left open where the match is weak. Clone size, where shown, is once, few, many, or a class for clones that have expanded.

>TRBD2|18|-|TRBV18|TRBJ2-1
TGTGCCAGCTCACCGTCTCCCGGGACTACCCGGCAATGGGATGAGCAGTTCTTC
CASSPSPGTTRQWDEQFF
>-|16|-|TRBV2|TRBJ1-5
TGTGCCAGCAGAGCCTCTACAGGTGCACCAAATCAGCCCCAGCATTTT
CASRASTGAPNQPQHF
>TRBD1|18|-|TRBV5-4|TRBJ2-3
TGTGCCAGCAGCTTCTTTCCTATAGACAGGGCAAAAACAGATACGCAGTATTTT
CASSFFPIDRAKTDTQYF
>-|14|-|TRBV27|TRBJ1-6
TGTGCCAGCGGATCCACGGGCTATAATTCACCCCTCCACTTT
CASGSTGYNSPLHF
>TRBD2|16|-|TRBV28|TRBJ2-3
TGTGCCACCAAGGGGGGACTAGCGGGAGTAACGGATACGCAGTATTTT
CATKGGLAGVTDTQYF
>TRBD1|12|once|TRBV29-1|TRBJ2-7
TGCAGCGTGGGGGACAGGGTGTACGAGCAGTACTTC
CSVGDRVYEQYF
>-|13|-|TRBV11-2|TRBJ1-2
TGTGCCAGCAGCTTTCGGGGGCCCTATGGCTACACCTTC
CASSFRGPYGYTF
>-|14|few|TRBV11-2|TRBJ1-1
TGTGCCAGCAGCTTTTCAGGGGCGAACACTGAAGCTTTCTTT
CASSFSGANTEAFF
>-|21|-|TRBV10-3|TRBJ2-7
TGTGCCATCAGTGAGTCCCACCCCCCCCAACACACAGGGAAACCTTCCTACGAGCAGTACTTC
CAISESHPPQHTGKPSYEQYF
>-|15|-|TRBV5-8|TRBJ2-7
TGTGCCAGCAGCTTAGGGTCTCTTGGGGGTTACGAGCAGTACTTC
CASSLGSLGGYEQYF
>-|12|-|TRBV28|TRBJ2-2
TGTGCCATACAGGGTCCCACCGGGGAGCTGTTTTTT
CAIQGPTGELFF
>-|13|-|TRBV14|TRBJ2-2
TGTGCCAGCAGCCAGCTGAACACCGGGGAGCTGTTTTTT
CASSQLNTGELFF
>-|15|once|TRBV7-2|TRBJ2-7
TGTGCCAGCAGTAGGACCAAAGAGCTTCCCTACGAGCAGTACTTC
CASSRTKELPYEQYF
>-|16|-|TRBV27|TRBJ2-7
TGTGCCAGCAGCCCTCGTGCACTCTATGCGGTCCACGAGCAGTACTTC
CASSPRALYAVHEQYF
>TRBD2|14|-|TRBV7-3|TRBJ2-1
TGTGCCAGCAGCTCGGGACTAGCTGACAATGAGCAGTTCTTC
CASSSGLADNEQFF
>TRBD1|13|-|TRBV13|TRBJ2-7
TGTGCCAGCAGTTCCGGGACAGGTTACGAGCAGTACTTC
CASSSGTGYEQYF
>TRBD1|13|-|TRBV29-1|TRBJ1-3
TGCAGCGTTGAAATCGGGACAGAAAACACCATATATTTT
CSVEIGTENTIYF
>-|16|once|TRBV7-9|TRBJ2-2
TGTGCCAGCAGCCCCCAAAATCATCCAAACACCGGGGAGCTGTTTTTT
CASSPQNHPNTGELFF
>TRBD2|17|-|TRBV2|TRBJ2-3
TGTGCCAGCAGAGAACTAGCGGGAGGGACTAGCACAGATACGCAGTATTTT
CASRELAGGTSTDTQYF
>-|14|-|TRBV7-8|TRBJ2-7
TGTGCCAGCATCGGTCAGGGGACAATCTACGAGCAGTACTTC
CASIGQGTIYEQYF
>-|16|-|TRBV9|TRBJ2-1
TGTGCCAGCAGCGTAGGGCTAGCCCCAACCTACAATGAGCAGTTCTTC
CASSVGLAPTYNEQFF
>TRBD1|12|-|TRBV30|TRBJ1-2
TGTGCCTGGAAGACAGGGGCATATGGCTACACCTTC
CAWKTGAYGYTF
>TRBD1|15|-|TRBV27|TRBJ2-1
TGTGCCACCCTCCTGACAGGGTCGGCCTACAATGAGCAGTTCTTC
CATLLTGSAYNEQFF
>-|17|-|TRBV4-1|TRBJ1-2
TGCGCCAGCAGCCAAGAAGGGGTAACCTTGAGCAACTATGGCTACACCTTC
CASSQEGVTLSNYGYTF
>TRBD2|15|-|TRBV7-9|TRBJ2-7
TGTGCCAGCAGCTTAGGGGTCGGCGGGAGCACCGAGCAGTACTTC
CASSLGVGGSTEQYF
>-|16|-|TRBV6-5|TRBJ2-2
TGTGCCAGCAGTTATGGGTTCTCGAGGTTTCCCGGGGAGCTGTTTTTT
CASSYGFSRFPGELFF
>-|14|-|TRBV27|TRBJ2-1
TGTGCCAGCAGTTGGACAGCCTCCTACAATGAGCAGTTCTTC
CASSWTASYNEQFF
>-|15|once|TRBV10-3|TRBJ1-1
TGTGCCATCAGTGGTCCAGGGGTGAGGGCCTCTGAAGCTTTCTTT
CAISGPGVRASEAFF
>-|15|-|TRBV5-1|TRBJ2-7
TGCGCCAGCAGCTTGGGGCAGGGGAGTTGGTACGAGCAGTACTTC
CASSLGQGSWYEQYF
>TRBD2|16|-|TRBV28|TRBJ2-7
TGTGCCAGCAGTTTAGATAGCGGGAGGGCCAAATACGAGCAGTACTTC
CASSLDSGRAKYEQYF
>TRBD2|15|-|TRBV10-2|TRBJ2-1
TGCGCCAGCAGCGGGCTACTAGCGGGAAGTCTTGAGCAGTTCTTC
CASSGLLAGSLEQFF
>-|18|-|TRBV5-6|TRBJ2-3
TGTGCCAGCAGCGGATTGGGTGCAACCCAAAGGGATACAGATACGCAGTATTTT
CASSGLGATQRDTDTQYF
>-|15|-|TRBV25-1|TRBJ2-5
TGTGCCAGCAGTGATCTTACGGAGTACCAAGAGACCCAGTACTTC
CASSDLTEYQETQYF
>TRBD2|16|once|TRBV4-1|TRBJ2-1
TGCGCCAGCAGCCAAGATCAAGGACTAGGGACGGATGAGCAGTTCTTC
CASSQDQGLGTDEQFF
>-|13|-|TRBV7-3|TRBJ2-7
TGTGCCAGCAGCTTATTCGACCGTCTGGAGCAGTACTTC
CASSLFDRLEQYF
>TRBD1|15|-|TRBV27|TRBJ2-7
TGTGCCAGCAGTTCCCCCGGGACAGGGCACTACGAGCAGTACTTC
CASSSPGTGHYEQYF
>TRBD1|14|-|TRBV6-6|TRBJ1-5
TGTGCCACCAGATCCCGGACAGGGGATCAGCCCCAGCATTTT
CATRSRTGDQPQHF
>-|15|-|TRBV27|TRBJ2-1
TGTGCCAGCGGCACTGACAGATCTTCCTACAATGAGCAGTTCTTC
CASGTDRSSYNEQFF
>-|15|few|TRBV19|TRBJ1-5
TGTGCCAGTAGTATCATGACAGGCAGCAATCAGCCCCAGCATTTT
CASSIMTGSNQPQHF
>TRBD2|18|-|TRBV2|TRBJ2-1
TGTGCCAGCAGTGAAGTGATGCTAGCGGGAGAAGCGTTGAATGAGCAGTTCTTC
CASSEVMLAGEALNEQFF
>TRBD2|16|once|TRBV11-2|TRBJ2-2
TGTGCCAGCAGCCCGACTAGCGGGAGTCTCACCGGGGAGCTGTTTTTT
CASSPTSGSLTGELFF
>-|12|-|TRBV28|TRBJ1-1
TGTGCCAGCAGTTTGGGGGAAACTGAAGCTTTCTTT
CASSLGETEAFF
>-|15|-|TRBV27|TRBJ2-3
TGTGCCAGCAGTTCCCCAGGGACTCGCACAGATACGCAGTATTTT
CASSSPGTRTDTQYF
>-|14|-|TRBV4-1|TRBJ2-7
TGCGCCAGCAGCCAACGGGGCCTTGACTACGAGCAGTACTTC
CASSQRGLDYEQYF